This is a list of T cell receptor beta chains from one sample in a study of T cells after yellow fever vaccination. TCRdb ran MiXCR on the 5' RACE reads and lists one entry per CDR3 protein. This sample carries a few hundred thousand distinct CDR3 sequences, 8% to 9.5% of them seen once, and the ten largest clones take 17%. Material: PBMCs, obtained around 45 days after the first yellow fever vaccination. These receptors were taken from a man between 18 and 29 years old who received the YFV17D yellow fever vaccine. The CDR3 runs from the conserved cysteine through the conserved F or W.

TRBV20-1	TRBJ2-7	CSARTGSYEQYF
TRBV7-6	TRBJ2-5	CASSYRYKAETQYF
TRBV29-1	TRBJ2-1	CSVPNGRGLPSSYNEQFF
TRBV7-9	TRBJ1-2	CASSPRDIHYGYTF
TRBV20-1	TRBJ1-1	CSARDGSNTEAFF
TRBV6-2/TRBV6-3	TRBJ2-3	CASSPTLAITDTQYF
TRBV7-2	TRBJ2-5	CASSRKDRETQYF
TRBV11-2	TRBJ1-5	CASSRDTYQPQHF
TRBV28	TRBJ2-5	CASSLWDSETQETQYF
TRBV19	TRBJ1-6	CASSTSTGGYSPLHF
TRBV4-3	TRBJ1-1	CASSQAGAGNTEAFF
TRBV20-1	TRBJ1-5	CSAARVGPQHF
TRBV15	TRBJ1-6	CATSLGGTYNSPLHF
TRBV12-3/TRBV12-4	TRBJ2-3	CASSSTVAGGPDTQYF
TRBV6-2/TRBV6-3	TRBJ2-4	CASSPGPTVIAKNIQYF
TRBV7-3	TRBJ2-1	CASSRSRNEQFF
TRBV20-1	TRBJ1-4	CSASAPGMGEKLFF
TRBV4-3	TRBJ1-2	CASSQEFPGGYGYTF
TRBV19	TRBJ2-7	CASSIDLRAALEQYF
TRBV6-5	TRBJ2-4	CASSYSSAVPIQYF
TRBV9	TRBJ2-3	CASSGGGGGRPDTQYF
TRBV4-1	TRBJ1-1	CASSRDSSEDRVNTEAFF
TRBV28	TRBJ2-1	CASSLGGYYNEQFF
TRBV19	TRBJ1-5	CASSDRIHQPQHF
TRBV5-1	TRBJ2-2	CASSSYFGTGELFF
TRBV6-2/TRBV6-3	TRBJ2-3	CASSTAFQLTDTQYF
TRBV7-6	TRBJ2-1	CASSSNSPVSSYNEQFF
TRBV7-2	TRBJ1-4	CASSSGNIISEKLFF
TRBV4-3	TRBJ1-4	CASSQHRLLEEKLFF
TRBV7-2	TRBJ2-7	CASSLNVGAYEQYF
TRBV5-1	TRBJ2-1	CASSRAWSDEQFF
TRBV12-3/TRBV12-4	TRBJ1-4	CASSTQGMGNEKLFF
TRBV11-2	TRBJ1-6	CASSFSGGSPLHF
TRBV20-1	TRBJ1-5	CSASLGQAEEPQHF
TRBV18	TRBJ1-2	CASSPLQTDNYGYTF
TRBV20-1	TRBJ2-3	CSARDLRSPSTDTQYF
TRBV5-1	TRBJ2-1	CASSLREIDEQFF
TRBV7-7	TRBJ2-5	CASGYDREETQYF
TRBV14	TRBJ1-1	CASSRQYTEAFF
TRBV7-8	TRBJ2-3	CASSFHAARPTDTQYF
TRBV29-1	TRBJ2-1	CSAASGTYNEQFF
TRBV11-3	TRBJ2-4	CASSLSGTSGGNIQYF
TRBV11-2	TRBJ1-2	CASSSVVGQGNYGYTF